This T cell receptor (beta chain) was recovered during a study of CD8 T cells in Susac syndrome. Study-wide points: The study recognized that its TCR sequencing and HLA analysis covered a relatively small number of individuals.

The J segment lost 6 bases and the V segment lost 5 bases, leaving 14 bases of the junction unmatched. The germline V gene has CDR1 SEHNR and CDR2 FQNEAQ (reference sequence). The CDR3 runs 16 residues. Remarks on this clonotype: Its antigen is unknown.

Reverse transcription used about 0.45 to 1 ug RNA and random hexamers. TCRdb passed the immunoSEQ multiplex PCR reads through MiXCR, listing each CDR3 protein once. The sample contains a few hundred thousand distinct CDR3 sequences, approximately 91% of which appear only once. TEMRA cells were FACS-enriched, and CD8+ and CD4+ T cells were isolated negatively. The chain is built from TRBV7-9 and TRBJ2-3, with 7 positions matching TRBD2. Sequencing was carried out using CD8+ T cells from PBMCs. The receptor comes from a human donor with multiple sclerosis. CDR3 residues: CASSPPFGREPDTQYF. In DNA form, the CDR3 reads TGTGCCAGCAGCCCGCCCTTTGGGCGGGAGCCCGATACGCAGTATTTT. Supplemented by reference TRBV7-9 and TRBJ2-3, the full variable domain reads DTGVSQNPRHKITKRGQNVTFRCDPISEHNRLYWYRQTLGQGPEFLTYFQNEAQLEKSRLLSDRFSAERPKGSFSTLEIQRTEQGDSAMYLCASSPPFGREPDTQYFGPGTRLTVL.